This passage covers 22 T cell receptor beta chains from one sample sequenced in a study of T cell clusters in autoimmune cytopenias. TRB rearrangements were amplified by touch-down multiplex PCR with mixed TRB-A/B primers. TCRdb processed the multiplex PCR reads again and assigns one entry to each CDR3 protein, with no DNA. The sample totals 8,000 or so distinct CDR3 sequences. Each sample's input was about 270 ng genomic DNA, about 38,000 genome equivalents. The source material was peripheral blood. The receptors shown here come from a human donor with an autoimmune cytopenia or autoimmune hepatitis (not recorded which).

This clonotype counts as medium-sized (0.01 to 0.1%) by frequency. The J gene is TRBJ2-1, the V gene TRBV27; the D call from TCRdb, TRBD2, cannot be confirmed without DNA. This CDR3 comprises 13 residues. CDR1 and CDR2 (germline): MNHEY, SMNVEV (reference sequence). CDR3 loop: CATKRNGLGEQFF.

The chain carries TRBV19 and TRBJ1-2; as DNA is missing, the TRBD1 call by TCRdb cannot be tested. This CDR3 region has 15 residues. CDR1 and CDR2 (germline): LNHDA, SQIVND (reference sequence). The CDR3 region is CASSLDRDLNYGYTF.

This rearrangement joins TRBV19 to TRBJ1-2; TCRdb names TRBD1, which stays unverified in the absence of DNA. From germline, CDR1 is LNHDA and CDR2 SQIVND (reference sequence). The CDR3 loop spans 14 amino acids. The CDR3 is CASSIEETANGYTF.

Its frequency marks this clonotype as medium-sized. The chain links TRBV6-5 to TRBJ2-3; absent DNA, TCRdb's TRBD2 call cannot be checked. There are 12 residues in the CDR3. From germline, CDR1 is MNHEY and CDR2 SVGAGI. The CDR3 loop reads CASSRSGNTQYF.

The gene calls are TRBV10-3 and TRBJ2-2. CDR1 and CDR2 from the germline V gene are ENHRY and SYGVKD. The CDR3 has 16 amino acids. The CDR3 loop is CAISESEPGNTGELFF.

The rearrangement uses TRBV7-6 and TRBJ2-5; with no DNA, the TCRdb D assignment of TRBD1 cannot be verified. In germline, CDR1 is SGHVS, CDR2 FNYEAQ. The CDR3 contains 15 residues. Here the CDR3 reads CASSLGTGQMETQYF.

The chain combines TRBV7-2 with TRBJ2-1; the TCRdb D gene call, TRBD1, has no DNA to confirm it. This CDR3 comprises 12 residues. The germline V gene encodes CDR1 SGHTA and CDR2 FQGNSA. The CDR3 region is CASSLGPGEQFF. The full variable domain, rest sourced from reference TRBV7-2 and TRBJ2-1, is GAGVSQSPSNKVTEKGKDVELRCDPISGHTALYWYRQSLGQGLEFLIYFQGNSAPDKSGLPSDRFSAERTGGSVSTLTIQRTQQEDSAVYLCASSLGPGEQFFGPGTRLTVL.

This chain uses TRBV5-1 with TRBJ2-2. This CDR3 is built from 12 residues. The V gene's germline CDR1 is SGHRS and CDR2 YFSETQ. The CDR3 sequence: CASSPRTGELFF.

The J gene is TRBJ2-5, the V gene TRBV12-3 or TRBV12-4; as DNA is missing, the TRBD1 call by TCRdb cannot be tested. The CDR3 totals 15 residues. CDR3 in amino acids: CASSPVGGSEETQYF.

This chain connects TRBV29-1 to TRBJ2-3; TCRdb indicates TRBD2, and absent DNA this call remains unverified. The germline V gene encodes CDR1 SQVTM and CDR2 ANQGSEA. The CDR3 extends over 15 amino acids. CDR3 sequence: CSGSWGGPFTDTQYF.

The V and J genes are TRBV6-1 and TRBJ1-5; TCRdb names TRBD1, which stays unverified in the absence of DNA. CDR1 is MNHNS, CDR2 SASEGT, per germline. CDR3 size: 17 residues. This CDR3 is CASREGLRRGGNQPQHF.

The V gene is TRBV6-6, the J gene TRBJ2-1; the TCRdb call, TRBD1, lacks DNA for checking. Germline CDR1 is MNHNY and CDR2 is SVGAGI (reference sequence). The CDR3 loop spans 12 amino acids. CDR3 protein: CASSRDTLEQFF.

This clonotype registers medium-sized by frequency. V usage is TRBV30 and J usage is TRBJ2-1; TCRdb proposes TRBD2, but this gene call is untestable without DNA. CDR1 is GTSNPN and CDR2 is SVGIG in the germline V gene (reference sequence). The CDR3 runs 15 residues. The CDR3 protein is CAWSVSLAGADEQFF.

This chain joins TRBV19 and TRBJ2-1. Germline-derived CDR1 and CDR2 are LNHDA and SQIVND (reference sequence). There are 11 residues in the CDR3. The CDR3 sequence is CASTSFDEQFF.

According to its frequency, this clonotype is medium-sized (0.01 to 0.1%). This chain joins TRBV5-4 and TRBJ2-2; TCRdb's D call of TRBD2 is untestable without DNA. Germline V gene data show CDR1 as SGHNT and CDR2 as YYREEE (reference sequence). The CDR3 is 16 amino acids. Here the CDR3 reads CASSPGGLAAQGELFF.

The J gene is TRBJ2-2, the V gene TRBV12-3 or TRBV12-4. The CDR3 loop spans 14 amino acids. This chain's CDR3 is CASSYHSYTGELFF.

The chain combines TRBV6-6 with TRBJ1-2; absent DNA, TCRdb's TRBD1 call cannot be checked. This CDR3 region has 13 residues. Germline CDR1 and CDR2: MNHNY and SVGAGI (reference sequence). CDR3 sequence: CASSYRGDDGYTF.

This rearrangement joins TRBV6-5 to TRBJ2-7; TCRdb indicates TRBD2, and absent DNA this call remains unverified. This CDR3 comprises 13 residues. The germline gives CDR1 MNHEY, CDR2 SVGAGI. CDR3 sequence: CASTSGSSYEQYF.

The CDR3 here is CAWSADAGNSPLHF. V usage is TRBV30 and J usage is TRBJ1-6. This CDR3 comprises 14 residues. Germline loops: CDR1 GTSNPN, CDR2 SVGIG (reference sequence).

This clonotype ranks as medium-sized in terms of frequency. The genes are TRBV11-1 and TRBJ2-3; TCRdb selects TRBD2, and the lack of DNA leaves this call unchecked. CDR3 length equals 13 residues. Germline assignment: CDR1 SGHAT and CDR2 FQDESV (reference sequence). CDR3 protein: CASSLGEADTQYF.

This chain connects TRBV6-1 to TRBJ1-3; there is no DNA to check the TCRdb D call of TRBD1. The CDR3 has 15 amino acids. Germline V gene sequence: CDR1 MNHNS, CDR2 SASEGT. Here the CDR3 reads CASVGQGRAGNTIYF.

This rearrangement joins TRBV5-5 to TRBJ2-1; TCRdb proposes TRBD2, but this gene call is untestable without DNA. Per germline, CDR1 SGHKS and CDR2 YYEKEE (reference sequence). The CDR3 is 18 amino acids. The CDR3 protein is CASSLGSIGLGVGNEQFF.